A single sample is the source of the 16 T cell receptor beta chains below, sequenced in a study of shared clonotypes between healthy human individuals. Assay: immunoSEQ multiplex PCR; the TCRdb copy retains only in-frame clones and omits some. Of some 980,000 clones listed, around 80% are singletons. The sequenced sample consisted of memory CD4+ T cells sorted from blood. Subset noted: CD45RA-negative fraction. The source of these receptors is a man aged 18 to 35 in good health.

The rearrangement joins TRBV5-1 to TRBJ2-5, with a possible D match to TRBD2 (5 bases). This CDR3 is 16 amino acids long. The germline gives CDR1 SGHRS, CDR2 YFSETQ. V was pared by 0 bases and J by 1 base, with 13 bases between. In nucleotides, the CDR3 is TGCGCCAGCAGCTTGGCTGGCGGGCTGATCCAAGAGACCCAGTACTTC. This translates into CASSLAGGLIQETQYF.

The gene calls are TRBV7-2 and TRBJ2-2, with 9 positions matching TRBD1. CDR1 and CDR2 (germline): SGHTA, FQGNSA. CDR3 size: 17 residues. After removal of 2 bases from V and 1 base from J, the junction contained 5 bases not matched to a gene. CDR3 loop: CASSLLGDRVNTGELFF. The CDR3, as DNA: TGTGCCAGCAGCTTATTAGGGGACAGGGTGAACACCGGGGAGCTGTTTTTT.

In the case of this clone: Relative to the germline gene, one junction end is altered; a read error may explain this. V is TRBV6-1 and J is TRBJ1-5, with 10 bases that match TRBD1. The CDR3 has 11 amino acids. Germline V gives CDR1 MNHNS, CDR2 SASEGT. CDR3 amino acids: CASSGQGARGF. Here the CDR3 DNA reads TGTGCCAGCAGTGGACAGGGGGCGCGGGGTTTT.

The V gene is TRBV5-1, the J gene TRBJ2-1; no firm D call. Trimming pared 2 bases from V and 0 bases from J, leaving 9 bases between. The germline V gene has CDR1 SGHRS and CDR2 YFSETQ. The CDR3 contains 15 residues. CDR3 nucleotide sequence: TGCGCCAGCAGCTTAACAGCTATCTCCTACAATGAGCAGTTCTTC. It is translated as CASSLTAISYNEQFF.

This sequence joins TRBV7-6 and TRBJ2-3; 16 positions match TRBD2. J gave up 7 bases and V 3 bases, and 10 bases lay outside the gene matches. Germline V lookup: CDR1 SGHVS, CDR2 FNYEAQ. This CDR3 has 18 residues. Written as DNA, the CDR3 is TGTGCCAGCAGCTTGGGGACTAGCGGGGGGGCCCGCCCTCATACGCAGTATTTT. Protein product: CASSLGTSGGARPHTQYF. Supplemented by reference TRBV7-6 and TRBJ2-3, the full variable domain reads GAGVSQSPRYKVTKRGQDVALRCDPISGHVSLYWYRQALGQGPEFLTYFNYEAQQDKSGLPNDRFSAERPEGSISTLTIQRTEQRDSAMYRCASSLGTSGGARPHTQYFGPGTRLTVL.

This chain links TRBV30 with TRBJ2-7, with D possibly TRBD2 on 6 matching bases. V dropped 8 bases and J dropped 5 bases, with 19 bases sitting between them. CDR3 size: 13 residues. The germline V gene encodes CDR1 GTSNPN and CDR2 SVGIG (reference sequence). CDR3 in DNA: TGTGCCCACGGGGATAGCGGTGCACACGAGCAGTACTTC. Protein product: CAHGDSGAHEQYF.

The gene calls are TRBV5-4 and TRBJ2-1; 13 nucleotides match TRBD2. This CDR3 region has 15 residues. The germline V gene has CDR1 SGHNT and CDR2 YYREEE (reference sequence). V trimming: 5 bases; J trimming: 5 bases; junction bases outside the gene matches: 4. The CDR3 bases are TGTGCCAGCAGTATCGGGACTAGCGGGAACAATGAGCAGTTCTTC. It yields the protein CASSIGTSGNNEQFF.

The chain has TRBV5-1 and TRBJ2-7; D unresolved. Germline V gene lookup returns CDR1 SGHRS and CDR2 YFSETQ. The V gene lost 2 bases and the J gene lost 7 bases, with 13 bases spanning the gap. The CDR3 consists of 13 residues. This CDR3 is CASSFRTALEQYF. DNA of the CDR3: TGCGCCAGCAGCTTCCGGACGGCTCTAGAGCAGTACTTC. The full variable domain, completed using reference TRBV5-1 and TRBJ2-7, is KAGVTQTPRYLIKTRGQQVTLSCSPISGHRSVSWYQQTPGQGLQFLFEYFSETQRNKGNFPGRFSGRQFSNSRSEMNVSTLELGDSALYLCASSFRTALEQYFGPGTRLTVT.

This chain connects TRBV5-1 to TRBJ2-7, with D tentatively TRBD2 (6 bases). The CDR3 length is 14 residues. The V gene's germline CDR1 is SGHRS and CDR2 YFSETQ. The germline V and J ends were trimmed by 4 bases and 0 bases, with 11 bases remaining between them. Here the CDR3 DNA reads TGCGCCAGCAGCCCGGAGGGGAGCTCCTACGAGCAGTACTTC. Its translation: CASSPEGSSYEQYF.

This sequence joins TRBV7-2 and TRBJ2-7; possible D gene TRBD1, 6 bases. Trimming removed 1 base at V and 6 bases at J, with 16 bases between. Germline CDR1 SGHTA, CDR2 FQGNSA. The CDR3 totals 15 residues. The CDR3 region has the DNA TGTGCCAGCAGCTTAGTGGGCAGGGGCGCTACCGAGCAGTACTTC. Protein: CASSLVGRGATEQYF. Variable domain in full (rest from reference TRBV7-2 and TRBJ2-7): GAGVSQSPSNKVTEKGKDVELRCDPISGHTALYWYRQSLGQGLEFLIYFQGNSAPDKSGLPSDRFSAERTGGSVSTLTIQRTQQEDSAVYLCASSLVGRGATEQYFGPGTRLTVT.

CDR3 bases: TGCGCCAGCAGCCTAGCAGGGACAGGGTCCTACGAGCAGTACTTC. Translating gives CASSLAGTGSYEQYF. The rearrangement links TRBV4-1 to TRBJ2-7; 9 bases map to TRBD1. CDR3 length: 15 residues. The V and J ends lost 4 bases and 1 base, in that order; junction bases with no gene match: 5. CDR1 MGHRA and CDR2 YSYEKL come from the germline V gene.

This clone has only one observation. A far larger clone is just one base off, so this is likely a read error. The genes are TRBV5-6 and TRBJ2-7; 8 positions agree with TRBD2. From germline, CDR1 is SGHDT and CDR2 YYEEEE. The CDR3 totals 14 residues. The J segment lost 4 bases and the V segment lost 5 bases, leaving 8 bases of the junction unmatched. DNA of the CDR3: TGTGCCAGCAGGACTAGCGAGATGATTTACGAGCAGTACTTC. It codes for CASRTSEMIYEQYF.

The chain carries TRBV5-6 and TRBJ1-2; the match to TRBD1 covers 9 bases. This CDR3 region has 17 residues. CDR1 is SGHDT and CDR2 is YYEEEE in the germline V gene. With 4 bases clipped from V and 0 bases from J, the junction kept 10 bases outside the gene matches. The CDR3 loop reads CASSPLGDRVSNYGYTF. CDR3 sequence (DNA): TGTGCCAGCAGCCCCTTGGGGGACAGGGTTTCTAACTATGGCTACACCTTC.

The V and J genes are TRBV9 and TRBJ2-2; 8 positions match TRBD2. V lost 8 bases and J lost 2; bases outside the gene matches: 20. CDR3 length: 19 residues. Germline-derived CDR1 and CDR2 are SGDLS and YYNGEE. DNA of the CDR3: TGTGCCAGTTTCCCCCGAGCCTCAGCGGGAGTTAGTAACACCGGGGAGCTGTTTTTT. This translates into CASFPRASAGVSNTGELFF.

The CDR3 DNA sequence: TGTGCCAGTAGTGGGAGGACAGGAAGAAACAATCAGCCCCAGCATTTT. Protein product: CASSGRTGRNNQPQHF. This chain joins TRBV19 and TRBJ1-5, with TRBD1 matching over 7 bases. Germline CDR1 and CDR2: LNHDA and SQIVND (reference sequence). The J segment lost 3 bases and the V segment lost 5 bases, leaving 10 bases of the junction unmatched. This CDR3 is 16 amino acids long. Drawing the rest from reference TRBV19 and TRBJ1-5, the complete variable domain is DGGITQSPKYLFRKEGQNVTLSCEQNLNHDAMYWYRQDPGQGLRLIYYSQIVNDFQKGDIAEGYSVSREKKESFPLTVTSAQKNPTAFYLCASSGRTGRNNQPQHFGDGTRLSIL.

The gene calls are TRBV7-2 and TRBJ1-5; D uncertain. The germline V gene encodes CDR1 SGHTA and CDR2 FQGNSA. The CDR3 is 15 residues long. Trimming cost V 1 base and J 7 bases, with 14 bases left between them. The chain's CDR3 is CASSLGFSGPQPQHF. CDR3 nucleotide sequence: TGTGCCAGCAGCTTAGGTTTCTCGGGCCCCCAGCCCCAGCATTTT.